A single sample gave rise to the 14 T cell receptor beta chains below, sequenced in a study of blood T cells in healthy people across ages. Next came a second PCR, run for about 7 to 12 cycles, which used a sample-barcoded 5' primer along with a J-beta primer mix. MiXCR, run by TCRdb on the 5' RACE reads, gives a single entry per CDR3 protein. The data show roughly 680,000 distinct CDR3 sequences, with more than 45% seen just once and roughly 14% held by the top ten. Sequenced material: blood. The receptors were sampled from an elderly woman in good health.

The rearrangement joins TRBV3-1 to TRBJ1-1; D ambiguous. The V end lost 2 bases, the J end lost 7 bases, and 11 bases lay between the germline ends. This CDR3 contains 13 residues. Germline values: CDR1 LGHDT, CDR2 YNNKEL (reference sequence). The CDR3 nucleotides read TGTGCCAGCAGCCAACAGGTACAAGTTGAAGCTTTCTTT. Protein sequence: CASSQQVQVEAFF.

This clonotype was seen repeatedly, ten times or more. V and J are TRBV5-1 and TRBJ2-1, with 9 bases aligning to TRBD1. The CDR3 runs to 15 residues. Trimming cost V 0 bases and J 8 bases; bases outside gene matches: 6. From germline, CDR1 is SGHRS and CDR2 YFSETQ. The CDR3 bases are TGCGCCAGCAGCTTGGGTGGACAGGGGTTCGATGAGCAGTTCTTC. Translation gives CASSLGGQGFDEQFF.

Many counts were recorded for this clonotype. The V gene is TRBV6-5, the J gene TRBJ2-3; 9 bases match TRBD2. CDR1 and CDR2 from the germline V gene are MNHEY and SVGAGI. V lost 6 bases, J lost 0 bases, and 4 bases stayed unmatched. The CDR3 is 15 residues long. Written as DNA, the CDR3 is TGTGCCAGCAGACTAGCGGGCGTTAGCACAGATACGCAGTATTTT. Translated: CASRLAGVSTDTQYF.

A note on this clonotype: One base away lies a much larger clone, so this may be a sequencing read error. The chain joins TRBV20-1 to TRBJ2-5; 15 positions match TRBD2. The V gene end was trimmed by 4 bases and the J gene end by 11 bases; junction bases not matched to a gene: 11. The CDR3 length is 15 residues. The V gene's germline CDR1 is DFQATT and CDR2 SNEGSKA (reference sequence). CDR3 loop: CSATTGTSGGWEQYF. The CDR3 DNA reads TGCAGTGCTACGACCGGGACTAGCGGGGGGTGGGAGCAGTACTTC.

In its sample, this clonotype was seen a few times. The chain uses TRBV6-1 and TRBJ1-5; no reliable D call. The germline V gene encodes CDR1 MNHNS and CDR2 SASEGT. This CDR3 region has 14 residues. The V and J ends lost 10 bases and 2 bases respectively, with 15 bases between them. The CDR3 protein is CATRAVSGNQPQHF. The CDR3, as DNA: TGTGCCACCAGAGCGGTTTCCGGCAATCAGCCCCAGCATTTT.

This clonotype was picked up one time. This rearrangement joins TRBV20-1 to TRBJ2-1; TRBD2 agrees at 11 bases. V lost 0 bases, J lost 7 bases, and 14 bases stayed unmatched. The CDR3 sequence is 18 residues long. Looked up from germline, CDR1 is DFQATT and CDR2 is SNEGSKA (reference sequence). Written as DNA, the CDR3 is TGCAGTGCTAGAGATCTCGTTACTAGCGGGAGTCAGTGGAATGAGCAGTTCTTC. Its translation: CSARDLVTSGSQWNEQFF.

The rearrangement uses TRBV28 and TRBJ1-2; 9 nucleotides agree with TRBD1. Germline V lookup: CDR1 MDHEN, CDR2 SYDVKM. This CDR3 spans 12 amino acids. The V gene end was trimmed by 11 bases and the J gene end by 8 bases; junction bases not matched to a gene: 9. The CDR3 nucleotides are TGTGCCTCCCGGGACAGGGAATGCGGCTACACCTTC. This codes for CASRDRECGYTF.

This chain links TRBV6-5 with TRBJ1-1, with D perhaps matching TRBD1 (6 bases). This CDR3 has 14 amino acids. Trimming removed 5 bases from V and 6 bases from J, with 16 bases in between. CDR1 MNHEY and CDR2 SVGAGI come from the germline V gene. DNA for the CDR3: TGTGCCAGCAGTGCGCTCCCCAGGGGCCCTGAAGCTTTCTTT. Translated, it gives CASSALPRGPEAFF.

The chain has TRBV3-1 and TRBJ1-1; TRBD1 matches 7 bases. CDR1 and CDR2 (germline): LGHDT, YNNKEL (reference sequence). V lost 6 bases to trimming and J lost 0 bases; unmatched junction nucleotides: 7. This CDR3 is built from 15 residues. CDR3 region: CASRPSDRLNTEAFF. As DNA, the CDR3 is TGTGCCAGCAGACCCTCGGACAGGTTGAACACTGAAGCTTTCTTT.

This clonotype has a count of ten or more. V usage is TRBV12-3 or TRBV12-4 and J usage is TRBJ1-5, with TRBD1 identical over 7 bases. V was clipped by 6 bases and J by 2 bases; unmatched bases: 4. The CDR3 is 14 residues long. The CDR3 bases are TGTGCCAGCAGGACAGGGACGGGCAATCAGCCCCAGCATTTT. It translates to CASRTGTGNQPQHF.

The chain has TRBV5-1 and TRBJ1-2; TRBD1 aligns across 7 bases. Losses at the gene ends were 5 bases for V and 4 bases for J; bases not matched to a gene: 8. Germline CDR1 SGHRS, CDR2 YFSETQ. CDR3 size: 14 residues. The CDR3 bases are TGCGCCAGCAGTGACAGGGCCGAAATCTATGGCTACACCTTC. It yields the protein CASSDRAEIYGYTF.

The chain is built from TRBV30 and TRBJ2-5, with D unresolved. The CDR3 has 14 amino acids. V was cut by 0 bases and J by 2 bases, with 10 bases left in between. From germline, CDR1 is GTSNPN and CDR2 SVGIG (reference sequence). In DNA form, the CDR3 reads TGTGCCTGGAGTGTAACCGGGTTGCAAGAGACCCAGTACTTC. Amino acid sequence: CAWSVTGLQETQYF.

The sample holds many counts of this clonotype. The rearrangement links TRBV18 to TRBJ2-1; D gene uncertain. Looked up from germline, CDR1 is KGHSH and CDR2 is LQKENI. The CDR3 has 17 residues. The ends were cut back, 3 bases at V and 3 bases at J, with 18 bases in the middle. The DNA of the CDR3 is TGTGCCAGCTCACCCACCTCTCCCTCGCGGTTCTACAATGAGCAGTTCTTC. This gives the protein CASSPTSPSRFYNEQFF.

A word on this clonotype: A much larger clone sits a single nucleotide away, making a read error possible. The chain is built from TRBV27 and TRBJ2-3; D perhaps matches TRBD2 (6 bases). V was pared by 11 bases and J by 1 base, with 13 bases between. CDR1 is MNHEY and CDR2 is SMNVEV in the germline V gene (reference sequence). The CDR3 has 13 amino acids. CDR3 DNA sequence: TGTGCCTGCCGTCCTAGCGGCACAGATACGCAGTATTTT. Amino acids: CACRPSGTDTQYF.